The present T cell receptor beta chain was sequenced within a study of blood T cell repertoires in COVID-19. Turning to the study itself: COVID-19 samples collected from the United States, Italy and Spain covered acute and convalescent phases. The analysed material was cDNA or gDNA that came from T cells, B-cell-depleted T cells, or PBMCs.

The CDR3 has 12 residues. CDR1 is LNHDA and CDR2 is SQIVND in the germline V gene (reference sequence). V shed 5 bases and J shed 8 bases, with 12 bases lying between them. Per the authors' pipeline: Estimation of nucleated cell counts was performed using reference gene primer amplification. Produced via immunoSEQ multiplex PCR; TCRdb's table is partial and in-frame only. V, J and clone size reflect that table, while D and trimming were determined from the DNA. This sample has fewer than 130,000 clones; 70% to 90% occur once, and the top ten carry 2.1%. The TCR comes from a human donor in a cohort sampled during active COVID-19. The sample was peripheral blood. The chain joins TRBV19 to TRBJ1-2; tentatively, D is TRBD1 (5 bases). CDR3 protein: CASSPQGVGYTF. The CDR3, as DNA: TGTGCCAGTAGTCCGCAGGGTGTGGGCTACACCTTC.